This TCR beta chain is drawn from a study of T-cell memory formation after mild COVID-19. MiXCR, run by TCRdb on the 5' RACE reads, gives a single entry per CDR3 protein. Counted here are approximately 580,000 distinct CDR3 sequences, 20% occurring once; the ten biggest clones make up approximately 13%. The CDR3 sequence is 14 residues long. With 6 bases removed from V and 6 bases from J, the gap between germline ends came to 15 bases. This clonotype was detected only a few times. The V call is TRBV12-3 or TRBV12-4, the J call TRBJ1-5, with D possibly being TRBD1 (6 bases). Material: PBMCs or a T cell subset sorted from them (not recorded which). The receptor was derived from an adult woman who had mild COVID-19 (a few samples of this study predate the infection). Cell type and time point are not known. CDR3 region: CASSWTEQTQPQHF. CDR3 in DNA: TGTGCCAGCAGCTGGACAGAGCAAACTCAGCCCCAGCATTTT.